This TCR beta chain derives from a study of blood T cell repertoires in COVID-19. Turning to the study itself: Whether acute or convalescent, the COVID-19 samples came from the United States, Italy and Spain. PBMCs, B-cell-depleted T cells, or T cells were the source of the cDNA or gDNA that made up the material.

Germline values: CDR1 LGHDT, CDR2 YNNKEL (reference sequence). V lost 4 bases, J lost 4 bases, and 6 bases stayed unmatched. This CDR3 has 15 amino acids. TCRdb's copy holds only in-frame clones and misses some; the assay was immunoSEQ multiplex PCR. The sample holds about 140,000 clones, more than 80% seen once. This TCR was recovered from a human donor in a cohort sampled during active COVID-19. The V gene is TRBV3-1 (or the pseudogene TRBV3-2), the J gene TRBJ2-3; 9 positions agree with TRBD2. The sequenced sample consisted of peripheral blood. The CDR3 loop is CASSPSGGRADTQYF. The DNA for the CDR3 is TGTGCCAGCAGCCCGAGCGGGGGGAGGGCAGATACGCAGTATTTT.